The rows below give T cell receptor beta chains drawn from one sample of a study of Ad26.COV2.S vaccination and SARS-CoV-2 variants. The data were produced by immunoSEQ multiplex PCR, yet TCRdb's version contains in-frame clones alone and is incomplete. The table has around 370,000 clones, under 95% seen once; the top ten hold 3.9%. Specimen: peripheral blood, collected after recovery from COVID-19. The receptors shown here come from a human donor who had recovered from COVID-19. The conserved cysteine and the conserved F or W are not part of the CDR3 here.

TRBV6-2/TRBV6-3,TRBJ1-1,ASSYGGLQATF
TRBV2,TRBJ1-4,ASSEASPGRFDEKLF
TRBV2,TRBJ2-5,ASRTGFQETQY
TRBV9,TRBJ2-1,ASSVGGTLGVNEQF
TRBV7-9,TRBJ1-6,ASSLAQVDSPLH
TRBV5-5,TRBJ1-2,ASSSGEGYGYT
TRBV7-9,TRBJ2-4,ASSLVQTGENIQY
TRBV7-6,TRBJ2-2,ASSLESTGVNTGELF
TRBV5-4,TRBJ2-7,ASSRDREGEQY
TRBV4-1,TRBJ1-5,ASSQHTGVSRNQPQH
TRBV7-9,TRBJ2-5,ASRQYQETQY
TRBV5-4,TRBJ1-6,ASSPTGAIGNSPLH
TRBV27,TRBJ2-1,ASTRPGTYNEQF
TRBV6-5,TRBJ1-1,ATQTGLRTEAF
TRBV7-9,TRBJ1-2,ASSLGTSAVNYGYT
TRBV12-3/TRBV12-4,TRBJ1-2,ASSKGQDHGYT
TRBV9,TRBJ2-1,ASSVGGSVNEQF
TRBV7-2,TRBJ2-2,ASSFTSGGHRELF
TRBV9,TRBJ2-5,ASSVPWAGGQETQY
TRBV29-1,TRBJ1-2,SVVGVEAGYT
TRBV12-3/TRBV12-4,TRBJ2-6,ASSESGANVLT
TRBV3-1/TRBV3-2,TRBJ2-1,ASSHSGGVYNEQF
TRBV5-6,TRBJ2-1,ASSSRDRVIHEQF
TRBV21-1,TRBJ2-2,ARLAGGRSNTGELF
TRBV3-1/TRBV3-2,TRBJ1-2,ASQLGGNYGYT
TRBV19,TRBJ1-6,ASSIVGVWNSPLH
TRBV5-1,TRBJ1-2,ASSLNQGTYGYT
TRBV6-2/TRBV6-3,TRBJ2-7,ASSPARGSYEQY
TRBV5-1,TRBJ2-3,ASSQLADRTDTQY
TRBV13,TRBJ1-2,ASSVYPTNGYT
TRBV29-1,TRBJ1-1,SVSPFTGGRTEAF
TRBV20-1,TRBJ2-7,SAYLRREQY
TRBV4-3,TRBJ1-1,ASSPGTDLYEAF
TRBV21-1,TRBJ2-5,ASSKGGPPGGTQY
TRBV5-1,TRBJ2-5,ASTGDETQY
TRBV15,TRBJ1-4,ATSRDGEKLF
TRBV10-3,TRBJ1-2,AISESPGTNYGYT
TRBV12-5,TRBJ1-1,ASGLTRPGQGNTEAF
TRBV7-8,TRBJ2-2,ASRGAGELF
TRBV5-1,TRBJ1-1,ASSLLGAGTEAF
TRBV28,TRBJ1-3,ASIPGGRGNTIY
TRBV6-6,TRBJ1-6,ASSSRTGDNSPLH
TRBV5-1,TRBJ1-5,ASSLAGPPTAQPQH
TRBV19,TRBJ1-3,ASISGASGNTIY
TRBV6-6,TRBJ2-2,ASIGHSPPGELF
TRBV2,TRBJ2-2,ASSLAGGIAGELF
TRBV27,TRBJ1-1,ASSSDSSNTEAF
TRBV5-4,TRBJ2-7,ASSLVTGSNEQY
TRBV10-2,TRBJ2-7,ASSDAGGNYEQY
TRBV5-1,TRBJ2-5,ASSRTQETQY
TRBV10-2,TRBJ2-3,AITLAGSDTQY
TRBV5-1,TRBJ2-3,ASSLTTGLSTDTQY
TRBV5-4,TRBJ1-2,ASSLSGNNYGYT
TRBV27,TRBJ2-5,ASRTERGSPQETQY
TRBV6-1,TRBJ1-2,ASSENRVYGYT
TRBV6-5,TRBJ1-1,ASSYGGMNTEAF
TRBV5-4,TRBJ2-6,ASSLGQPSGANVLT